These T cell receptor beta chains were read from a single sample in a study of lymphopenia after photon versus proton radiotherapy. Here immunoSEQ multiplex PCR was the method, and the copy in TCRdb shows in-frame clones only, minus some. Among about 29,000 clones listed, about nine tenths were seen once. Sample: peripheral blood, taken from a patient treated with proton-based radiotherapy. All receptors derive from a woman in her sixties with cholangiocarcinoma. Some clones in this sample may be carry-over from other donors' samples. Both conserved end residues are part of each CDR3. Each record gives: J gene, clone size, V gene, D gene, CDR3 DNA, CDR3 protein. The D gene is left open where the match is weak. Clone size is shown for a subset of rows, as once, few, many or a class of expanded clone.

TRBJ1-3	-	TRBV27	-	TGTGCCAGCAGTTTAGGGCGCGGGGGGAGAAACACCATATATTTT	CASSLGRGGRNTIYF
TRBJ1-1	once	TRBV28	-	TGTGCCAGCAGTTTGCAGGGCGTGCAGACTGAAGCTTTCTTT	CASSLQGVQTEAFF
TRBJ2-7	-	TRBV5-4	TRBD2	TGTGCCAGCAGCGTCTCACTAGCGGCCACCTACGAGCAGTACTTC	CASSVSLAATYEQYF
TRBJ1-1	-	TRBV4-1	-	TGCGCCAGCAGCCAAGAAAGGGGGGTTGAAGCTTTCTTT	CASSQERGVEAFF
TRBJ2-2	-	TRBV7-2	TRBD2	TGTGCCAGCAGCTTACTAGCGGGAGCGGTTACCGGGGAGCTGTTTTTT	CASSLLAGAVTGELFF
TRBJ1-4	-	TRBV6-1	-	TGTGCCAGCAGTGAACCCCATGATGGGACTAATGAAAAACTGTTTTTT	CASSEPHDGTNEKLFF
TRBJ1-3	-	TRBV6-5	-	TGTGCCAGCAGTTTTCTAAGGGGAAACACCATATATTTT	CASSFLRGNTIYF
TRBJ2-3	-	TRBV7-2	-	TGTGCCAGCAGCGCCTCTAGAACTGATACGCAGTATTTT	CASSASRTDTQYF
TRBJ2-3	-	TRBV5-1	-	TGCGCCAGCAGCGTTTCAGGGAGGCCTAGCACAGATACGCAGTATTTT	CASSVSGRPSTDTQYF
TRBJ1-2	-	TRBV30	TRBD1	TGTGCCTGGAGTGAAGACAGGGTATATGGCTACACCTTC	CAWSEDRVYGYTF
TRBJ1-5	-	TRBV5-1	-	TGCGCCAGCAGCCCGAGTTCAGGAAATCAGCCCCAGCATTTT	CASSPSSGNQPQHF
TRBJ1-1	-	TRBV6-4	-	TGTGCCAGCAGTGACCAGGGAGGAACTGAAGCTTTCTTT	CASSDQGGTEAFF
TRBJ2-3	-	TRBV9	TRBD2	TGTGCCAGCAGCGGCCTAGCGGGAGGAGAGGATACGCAGTATTTT	CASSGLAGGEDTQYF
TRBJ1-4	-	TRBV27	-	TGTGCCAGCAGTCCCTTCCCCAAAAGGGGCGGGGAAAAACTGTTTTTT	CASSPFPKRGGEKLFF
TRBJ1-1	once	TRBV18	TRBD1	TGTGCCAGCTCACTGATGCGGCGGGACAGGGGCTTGAACACTGAAGCTTTCTTT	CASSLMRRDRGLNTEAFF
TRBJ1-1	-	TRBV9	-	TGTGCCAGCAGCGACGGGACTTGGCGGGCTTTCTTT	CASSDGTWRAFF
TRBJ2-5	-	TRBV10-1	-	TGCGCCAGCAGTGAGAATAGCGGTACGGCCCAGTACTTC	CASSENSGTAQYF
TRBJ1-1	-	TRBV10-1	-	TGCGCCAGCAGTGGAGATCTTGCAGGCGTGAACACTGAAGCTTTCTTT	CASSGDLAGVNTEAFF
TRBJ2-7	few	TRBV10-3	-	TGTGCCATCAGTGACCCGGACTACTCCTACGAGCAGTACTTC	CAISDPDYSYEQYF
TRBJ1-4	medium-sized	TRBV11-2	-	TGTGCCAGCAGGCGAGAGGCGGGAAGTGTGTTTTTT	CASRREAGSVFF
TRBJ2-1	-	TRBV5-1	TRBD2	TGCGCCAGCAGCTGGAACGGGGACTACCTATACAATGAGCAGTTCTTC	CASSWNGDYLYNEQFF
TRBJ1-4	-	TRBV19	-	TGTGCCAGTATGTTGACGAGGTCAGCAACTAATGAAAAATTGTTTTTT	CASMLTRSATNEKLFF
TRBJ2-5	-	TRBV7-2	TRBD2	TGTGCCAGCAGCTTGGGGGGGGTTGGGACCCAGTACTTC	CASSLGGVGTQYF
TRBJ2-7	-	TRBV13	-	TGTGCCAGCAGCCCAAATTCGGGGTCCACCTACGAGCAGTACTTC	CASSPNSGSTYEQYF
TRBJ1-1	-	TRBV6-5	TRBD1	TGTGCCAGCAGTTACCTCGGGACAGGGGGCACTGAAGCTTTCTTT	CASSYLGTGGTEAFF
TRBJ2-7	-	TRBV9	-	TGTGCCAGCAGCGTAGAAGGGGCCCCACCAGACGAGCAGTACTTC	CASSVEGAPPDEQYF
TRBJ1-1	-	TRBV30	-	TGTGCCTGGAGGCAAGACGGGAACACTGAAGCTTTCTTT	CAWRQDGNTEAFF
TRBJ1-5	-	TRBV19	TRBD1	TGTGCCAGTAGTCCCAGGACAGGGTGGGTCGGCAATCAGCCCCAGCATTTT	CASSPRTGWVGNQPQHF
TRBJ2-1	-	TRBV7-3	TRBD2	TGTGCCAGCAGCTTAACTAGCGGGCCCTACAATGAGCAGTTCTTC	CASSLTSGPYNEQFF
TRBJ1-3	-	TRBV5-4	-	TGTGCCAGCAGCTTGGATATTGGGGACACCATATATTTT	CASSLDIGDTIYF
TRBJ2-7	-	TRBV29-1	TRBD1	TGCAGCGTTGAATCTGGACAGGGTGCCTACGAGCAGTACTTC	CSVESGQGAYEQYF
TRBJ2-7	-	TRBV6-6	TRBD1	TGTGCCACGTCGGGACAGGGTGTCTACGAGCAGTACTTC	CATSGQGVYEQYF
TRBJ2-1	-	TRBV20-1	-	TGCAGTGCTAGAAAATCGGATGAGCAGTTCTTC	CSARKSDEQFF
TRBJ2-2	-	TRBV30	-	TGTGCCTGGAGTACCGGACATTTCACCGGGGAGCTGTTTTTT	CAWSTGHFTGELFF
TRBJ2-3	once	TRBV29-1	-	TGCAGCGTCCGGGACAATTGGTCGCAGTATTTT	CSVRDNWSQYF
TRBJ1-4	-	TRBV5-1	-	TGCGCCAGCAGCCGCAGCGGACCATCGGAAAAACTGTTTTTT	CASSRSGPSEKLFF
TRBJ2-7	-	TRBV30	TRBD1	TGTGCCCTTCGGGACAGGGGCTCTGGAGAGCAGTACTTC	CALRDRGSGEQYF